What follows describes a single T cell receptor (beta chain). Its antigen is not yet known. No quality values exist for individual bases; no much larger clone is one base distant. Based on the germline V gene (reference sequence), the CDR1 and CDR2 sequences are SEHNR and FQNEAQ. The CDR3, cysteine through phenylalanine, is 15 amino acids long. Solely the CDR3 DNA is kept, with 45 bases framed from the first base. The trim is 1 base for V and 0 bases for J, with a gap of 10 bases between the germline ends. The library was made by the immunoSEQ multiplex PCR assay. A mixture of 60 forward primers for TCR Vbeta segments and 13 reverse primers for TCR Jbeta segments was used in the multiplex PCR. The CDR3 region of rearranged TCR beta genes was amplified from genomic DNA by a multiplex PCR assay. Amplified TCR beta libraries were sequenced as 87-base-pair reads on the Illumina HiSeq System. As for the original processing: In a later analysis, 70 million to 95 million unique TCR beta chains were counted across the approximately 640 repertoires, and roughly 10 million of these chains were shared by at least two donors. Raw reads were error-corrected and collapsed into unique sequences by a nearest-neighbor algorithm in which closely related sequences were merged to remove PCR and sequencing errors. V, D and J gene segments were assigned by aligning CDR3 sequences to IMGT reference sequences. Each retained sequence needed at least a six-nucleotide match to both a V gene segment and a J gene segment. Rearrangements were called productive when the CDR3 lacked stop codons and stayed in frame with V and J; all others were non-productive. Following IMGT convention, CDR3 was defined as the stretch from the second conserved V-encoded cysteine up to the conserved J-encoded phenylalanine. The earlier analysis of more than 450 of the donors excluded sequences that lacked an unambiguous match to a single V gene segment. An earlier analysis of approximately 590 of the donors classified V segments as functional when productive rearrangements were above 56.7% and as segregating when the standard deviation between donors was above 5%. A statistical classification framework was built for diagnosing cytomegalovirus status from the catalog of TCR beta chain sequences. V and J gene assignment, in a later analysis, came from comparing TCR nucleotide sequences with IMGT/GENE-DB human TR gene sequences. In a later analysis, CDR3 sequences and most-parsimonious VDJ recombination scenarios were assigned using the TCRdist pipeline. A later analysis defined each TCR beta chain by its CDR3 amino acid sequence plus V-gene family, and excluded reads lacking a unique V-gene family. To address suspected cross-contamination and a sequencing artifact, a later analysis removed several hundred highly shared, low-generation-probability nucleotide sequences. In a later analysis, a clonal expansion index was calculated for each public chain from normalized within-repertoire ranks of inferred template counts. In a later analysis, generation probabilities were computed with a VDJ recombination model fitted to out-of-frame rearrangements, and the resulting probabilities were checked against IGoR. In a later analysis, hypergeometric tests were used to score TCR-TCR, TCR-HLA and TCR-CMV co-occurrence, with a repertoire-size bias correction applied to TCR pairs. False discovery rates were estimated in a later analysis by permuting HLA or CMV assignments 20 times. In a later analysis, co-occurring TCRs were grouped using DBSCAN, and TCRdist sequence similarity was added for clustering within HLA-allele-positive subsets. For co-occurrence clustering, repertoires with fewer than 30,000 or more than 120,000 public chains were excluded, along with five or six repertoires with anomalous nucleotide sharing. Imported from immuneACCESS, the table was reduced by TCRdb to in-frame sequences with V and J called. These copies leave out some clones; in studies compared against another copy, an unresolved V gene accounts for under half, and the cause of the remainder is not known. V and J calls and clone size are those listed in that table; D and trimming were worked out from the DNA. The sample table contains 55,000 to 70,000 clones; only one count was recorded for 65% to 85% of them. Roughly 5.6% of the sample comes from the top ten.

This record belongs to a study of cytomegalovirus exposure and HLA in healthy donors (dated by TCRdb to 2016 to 2017). Some background on the complete study: According to an earlier analysis of 550 to 750 of the donors, 150 million to 200 million T cells yielded 90 million to 130 million unique TCR beta sequences and more than 250 Gb of sequence data. An early release that covered more than 550 HLA-typed donors contained about 290 gigabases of sequencing data and 80 million or so unique TCR sequences. Among the roughly 400 genotyped donors, about 85% belonged to the genetic ancestry cluster associated with self-reported Caucasian donors. The aim of the study was to test whether cataloging public T cell receptors could identify signatures of past pathogen exposure. Using immunosequencing, the study profiled T cell repertoires from some 670 subjects and related those repertoires to cytomegalovirus serostatus. Besides the first cohort of hundreds of subjects, a separate validation cohort made up of 120 different subjects was used. High-throughput TCR immunosequencing, statistical association of individual TCRs with disease status, and machine learning were combined to predict cytomegalovirus infection status. In a later analysis, previously published TCR beta repertoires from several hundred donors were re-analyzed and high-resolution HLA genotyping was added so that TCR occurrence patterns could be studied. The later analysis used no new phenotypic data to find candidate immune exposures, relying instead on TCR beta sequences and their occurrence across donors. In an earlier analysis of 500 to 650 of the donors, high-throughput TCR beta sequencing was used to judge whether each TCR beta V gene segment behaved as functional or pseudogenic. Alongside the repertoire data, information on donor age, sex, ethnicity and CMV serostatus was compiled. In a later genetic analysis, genome-wide SNP genotypes for about 55% of the roughly 670 donors were used, and that subset was treated as a discovery cohort. Every repertoire in the discovery cohort had been generated on one and the same sequencing platform. HLA typing included class I and class II loci at four-digit resolution. Typing coverage varied by locus: 629-630 donors for A, B, C, DRB1 and DQB1; around 560 for DQA1; about 570 for DPA1; around 490 for DPB1. About five DR-DQ haplotypes were handled as single units for association and clustering because linkage in the cohort was strong. Across approximately 400 genotyped donors of the cohort, an average of approximately 240,000 unique TCR beta nucleotide sequences per donor were sequenced, and 15% to 20% of those sequences were non-productive. Beyond this particular receptor, the publication reports: Three of the identified cytomegalovirus-associated TCR beta chains were confirmed in vitro to be specific for cytomegalovirus antigens. A total of fewer than 200 TCR beta chains were listed by the study as associated with cytomegalovirus. Strong co-occurrence of HLA alleles, especially DR and DQ, made assigning TCR associations to individual alleles difficult. A later genetic analysis associated a missense DCLRE1C variant with V-gene and J-gene trimming of TCR beta chains, and an independent cohort replicated the association. Specific HLA alleles were associated with 18,000 or so TCR beta sequences at a false discovery rate of 0.05 in a later analysis. According to a later analysis, most CMV-associated TCR beta chains appeared to be HLA-restricted, and the HLA associations seemed to be driven largely by CMV exposure. A further reported finding was that TCR beta sequences accurately predicted the HLA-A and HLA-B alleles for most subjects in the first cohort. While some public TCRs were present in many individuals, most TCR sequences turned up only very rarely across donors. Compared with the 666-donor mean, donors in an Asian-associated ancestry cluster had fewer N-insertions in productive TCRs, according to a later genetic analysis. Sequencing depth was assumed to be roughly uniform across donors in the presence/absence analyses, though that assumption may not hold. Because counts were too low, about 18 rarely observed V segments, including chromosome 9 orphons, were left out of the earlier analysis of 587 of the donors. In both the original and validation cohorts, the classifier was reported to diagnose cytomegalovirus status with high specificity and sensitivity. HLA typing was unavailable for some donors at each locus, so association tests used only the typed subset. CMV serostatus was the only immune exposure information available for the cohort. A later analysis reported that several top co-occurrence clusters appeared linked to parvovirus B19, influenza, CMV and Epstein-Barr virus. Because the 87-base-pair reads could not distinguish some IMGT-functional V segments, including TRBV6-2 and TRBV6-3, those segments were excluded. In a later analysis, TCR association rates were found to vary across HLA loci, with the most associated TCRs seen for DRB1 alleles and the fewest for HLA-C alleles. Broadly in line with IMGT annotations, most TCR beta V segments showed up in productive rearrangements about 87% or about 30% of the time in an earlier analysis of around 550 of the donors. According to the authors, the approach could potentially be generalized to other disease states and immunological phenotypes. The sequencing pipeline was judged likely to have produced a cluster of highly shared sequence variants as a technical artifact. Only TCR beta chains were sequenced in this cohort, and the absence of alpha or paired-chain data limited detectable features. In a later analysis, HLA-associated TCR beta chains showed more clonal expansion and lower generation probabilities than non-associated chains that were equally common. Linkage disequilibrium might explain the correlated functional status among segregating V segments, but an unknown experimental factor could not be ruled out.

The cohort was made up of about 670 healthy bone marrow donors. All cohort members were sampled while nominally healthy, although unrecorded immune exposures were likely present. The donor tested CMV seronegative, placing the donor among the 350 or so seronegative members of the cohort. A peripheral blood sample was collected from each donor, and TCR beta sequencing was performed on peripheral blood mononuclear cells. Genomic DNA extraction from the blood cell samples was performed with the Qiagen DNeasy Blood Extraction Kit. What was sequenced was PBMCs. The chain employs TRBV7-9 and TRBJ2-7, with the D gene not confidently named. This clonotype was obtained from a male donor in good health and CMV-seronegative. The bases are TGTGCCAGCAGCTTAGACTCCTTGAGCTCCTACGAGCAGTACTTC. This is translated as CASSLDSLSSYEQYF.